Listed below are T cell receptor beta chains from one sample, sequenced in a study of shared clonotypes between healthy human individuals. Only in-frame clones appear in the TCRdb table, and some are missing; sequencing was by immunoSEQ multiplex PCR. Altogether about 2.4 million clones are present, 85% to 95% being singletons, with the ten largest covering 0.11% to 0.15%. Sequencing was done on a sample of naive CD4+ T cells sorted from blood. The receptors here all came from a man aged 18 to 30 in good health. Each CDR3 is given with its conserved first and last residue. The D gene is left open where the match is weak. Expanded clones get a size class; other rows say once, few or many, or leave the size out.

d_call | clone_size | j_call | v_call | cdr3_nt | cdr3_aa
. | . | TRBJ2-7 | TRBV19 | TGTGCCAGTAGTTTTCAGAAGGGGAATGGCTACGAGCAGTACTTC | CASSFQKGNGYEQYF
. | . | TRBJ1-5 | TRBV7-2 | TGTGCCAGCAGCTTAGGGGGGGAGCCCCAGCATTTT | CASSLGGEPQHF
TRBD2 | . | TRBJ2-3 | TRBV7-9 | TGTGCCAGCAGCTTAGTCGGAGTAGCGGGGGGCCGGCAGTATTTT | CASSLVGVAGGRQYF
. | . | TRBJ2-7 | TRBV5-1 | TGCGCCAGCAGCTTGGGGTTTAGCTCCTACGAGCAGTACTTC | CASSLGFSSYEQYF
TRBD1 | . | TRBJ1-6 | TRBV28 | TGTGCCAGCAGTTCCCGACAGGGAGGGTCACCCCTCCACTTT | CASSSRQGGSPLHF
TRBD2 | . | TRBJ2-7 | TRBV2 | TGTGCCAGCAGTGGTGGACTAGCGATCGCCGAGCAGTACTTC | CASSGGLAIAEQYF
. | . | TRBJ2-5 | TRBV4-1 | TGCGCCAGCAGCCACTCTAAAAGGGGCCCCGCGGAGACCCAGTACTTC | CASSHSKRGPAETQYF
. | once | TRBJ2-7 | TRBV10-3 | TGTGCCATCAGTGGGTTCGGGACAAATCAAACCTACGAGCAGTACTTC | CAISGFGTNQTYEQYF
TRBD2 | . | TRBJ2-7 | TRBV30 | TGTGCCTGGAGTACCTGGACCGGGACTAGCCGCGAGGAGCAGTACTTC | CAWSTWTGTSREEQYF
TRBD2 | . | TRBJ2-1 | TRBV7-2 | TGTGCCAGCAGCCTCCGGGACTATTCCGATGAGCAGTTCTTC | CASSLRDYSDEQFF
. | . | TRBJ2-7 | TRBV5-1 | TGCGCCAGCAGCTTGGCTGCAGGAAACACCTACGAGCAGTACTTC | CASSLAAGNTYEQYF
. | . | TRBJ2-3 | TRBV19 | TGTGCCAGTAGTTTGGGACCAGGTTTGTCAGATACGCAGTATTTT | CASSLGPGLSDTQYF
. | . | TRBJ2-2 | TRBV2 | TGTGCCAGCAGGAGTATTGAGACCGGGGAGCTGTTTTTT | CASRSIETGELFF
. | . | TRBJ2-1 | TRBV20-1 | TGCAGTGTGCGGGTTTACAATGAGCAGTTCTTC | CSVRVYNEQFF
. | . | TRBJ2-7 | TRBV5-1 | TGCGCCAGCAGCTTGGGTGGCCAGGGTTACGAGCAGTACTTC | CASSLGGQGYEQYF
. | . | TRBJ1-1 | TRBV28 | TGTGCCAGCAGTTTCCCAGGTTTGGGGGGCACTGAAGCTTTCTTT | CASSFPGLGGTEAFF
. | once | TRBJ1-3 | TRBV6-1 | TGTGCCAGCAACCTACAGGGTTTGGGAGGAAACACCATATATTTT | CASNLQGLGGNTIYF
. | . | TRBJ1-6 | TRBV6-4 | TGTGCCAGCAGATCTGGCGTGGTGGACTCACCCCTCCACTTT | CASRSGVVDSPLHF
. | . | TRBJ2-3 | TRBV7-9 | TGTGCCAGCAGCTTAGACGGAACCACAGATACGCAGTATTTT | CASSLDGTTDTQYF
. | . | TRBJ1-4 | TRBV19 | TGTGCCAGTAGTGGCAGCAGAAATGAAAAACTGTTTTTT | CASSGSRNEKLFF
. | . | TRBJ2-7 | TRBV19 | TGTGCCAGTAGTCCACCCGGGGGTCGGTTCTACGAGCAGTACTTC | CASSPPGGRFYEQYF
TRBD2 | . | TRBJ2-7 | TRBV19 | TGTGCCAGTACGAGCGGGAGGATCCCCCTCGAGCAGTACTTC | CASTSGRIPLEQYF
. | . | TRBJ2-7 | TRBV5-1 | TGCGCCAGCAGCTTGTCGGGGTTACCCTACGAGCAGTACTTC | CASSLSGLPYEQYF
. | once | TRBJ2-3 | TRBV11-2 | TGTGCCAGCAGCTTTCGACAGGCCACAGATACGCAGTATTTT | CASSFRQATDTQYF
. | . | TRBJ2-5 | TRBV5-6 | TGTGCCAGCAGCTTCGGGAAGAACCGGGACTTTCAAGAGACCCAGTACTTC | CASSFGKNRDFQETQYF
. | . | TRBJ2-2 | TRBV10-3 | TGTGCCATCAGTGAAATTAAGGACACCGGGGAGCTGTTTTTT | CAISEIKDTGELFF
TRBD2 | . | TRBJ2-7 | TRBV6-6 | TGTGCCAGCTTTGCGGGAGGTGGTTACGAGCAGTACTTC | CASFAGGGYEQYF
TRBD2 | . | TRBJ2-2 | TRBV10-2 | TGCGCCAGCAGTATTAGCGGGGCGAACACCGGGGAGCTGTTTTTT | CASSISGANTGELFF
. | . | TRBJ1-2 | TRBV18 | TGTGCCAGCTCACCAGGCCAGAACTATGGCTACACCTTC | CASSPGQNYGYTF
. | . | TRBJ2-1 | TRBV5-4 | TGTGCCAGCAGCTTGGGAGGGCCCCGAGGAGATGAGCAGTTCTTC | CASSLGGPRGDEQFF
TRBD1 | . | TRBJ2-5 | TRBV6-1 | TGTGCCAGCAGTGTAGGGGGCAAGGTATTGGAGACCCAGTACTTC | CASSVGGKVLETQYF
. | . | TRBJ2-3 | TRBV20-1 | TGCAGTGCTACACTCACAGATACGCAGTATTTT | CSATLTDTQYF
TRBD1 | few | TRBJ2-1 | TRBV14 | TGTGCCAGTTCGGGACAGAATGAGCAGTTCTTC | CASSGQNEQFF
. | . | TRBJ1-2 | TRBV10-1 | TGCGCCAGCAGGATGGACAGAGGTCGTACTGGTGGCGGCTACACCTTC | CASRMDRGRTGGGYTF
. | . | TRBJ2-2 | TRBV18 | TGTGCCAGCTCACCATCTGGGTACTCGGCCACCGGGGAGCTGTTTTTT | CASSPSGYSATGELFF
. | . | TRBJ2-5 | TRBV21-1 | TGTGCCAGCAGCGCCAGAGGACTAGCGGGGAACAAGGAGACCCAGTACTTC | CASSARGLAGNKETQYF
. | few | TRBJ2-7 | TRBV9 | TGTGCCAGCAGCGTATCGGGGTCCTCGGGCGAGCAGTACTTC | CASSVSGSSGEQYF
. | . | TRBJ2-7 | TRBV5-1 | TGCGCCAGCAGCCTCTGGGGATACGAGCAGTACTTC | CASSLWGYEQYF
. | . | TRBJ2-3 | TRBV19 | TGTGCCAGTAGGCCACTAGCAGCCTCTAGCACAGATACGCAGTATTTT | CASRPLAASSTDTQYF
. | . | TRBJ2-3 | TRBV5-1 | TGCGCCAGCAGCGACGGGGGCGCGGGTATAAGAGATACGCAGTATTTT | CASSDGGAGIRDTQYF
. | . | TRBJ2-7 | TRBV21-1 | TGTGCCAGCAGCCCCGCACCGGGACATGGGAGTGAGCAGTACTTC | CASSPAPGHGSEQYF
. | . | TRBJ1-4 | TRBV5-1 | TGCGCCAGCAGCTTGGTAGGGGGTTTGGCCGAGGGTGAAAAACTGTTTTTT | CASSLVGGLAEGEKLFF
. | . | TRBJ2-1 | TRBV7-3 | TGTGCCAGCAGCCCCTTCCGAGGAAAAAATGAGCAGTTCTTC | CASSPFRGKNEQFF
. | . | TRBJ2-1 | TRBV2 | TGTGCCAGCAGTGTCGCCCGGGACAGCGGGAGTCGGGGTGAGCAGTTCTTC | CASSVARDSGSRGEQFF
. | . | TRBJ2-5 | TRBV27 | TGTGCCAGCAGTAGACAGGTTAGGGGTGAGACCCAGTACTTC | CASSRQVRGETQYF
. | . | TRBJ2-2 | TRBV5-1 | TGCGCCAGTTCCAAAAAGGACAGTTTACAAACCGGGGAGCTGTTTTTT | CASSKKDSLQTGELFF
. | . | TRBJ2-7 | TRBV4-3 | TGCGCCAGCAGCTACAAACAGGGTTCCTACGAGCAGTACTTC | CASSYKQGSYEQYF
TRBD1 | . | TRBJ2-7 | TRBV6-6 | TGTGCCAGTGGGACAGGGCCTTACTACGAGCAGTACTTC | CASGTGPYYEQYF